These T cell receptor beta chains were read from a single sample in a study of OX40 agonist ivuxolimab in advanced cancers. Assay: immunoSEQ multiplex PCR; the TCRdb copy retains only in-frame clones and omits some. Of some 45,000 clones in the sample, roughly 82% were seen once. Sequenced material: CD4+ or CD8+ T cells sorted from blood, taken in a trial of the OX40 agonist ivuxolimab. The source is an adult with an advanced solid tumor such as melanoma, head and neck, liver or kidney cancer. Each CDR3 is given with its conserved first and last residue. The D gene is left open where the match is weak. The size entry is marked missing in some rows and otherwise reads once, few, many or a size class.

TRBV27	-	few	TRBJ2-5	CASSSDDSLSETQYF	TGTGCCAGCAGTTCGGACGATTCCCTTTCGGAGACCCAGTACTTC
TRBV18	-	-	TRBJ1-4	CASSLDLPRANEKLFF	TGTGCCAGCTCTCTGGACCTACCTCGGGCTAATGAAAAACTGTTTTTT
TRBV9	-	-	TRBJ1-1	CASSVSLNTEAFF	TGTGCCAGCAGCGTCTCATTGAACACTGAAGCTTTCTTT
TRBV7-8	-	-	TRBJ1-6	CASSLTGSYNSPLHF	TGTGCCAGCAGCTTAACCGGCTCCTATAATTCACCCCTCCACTTT
TRBV27	-	-	TRBJ2-2	CASSSYGATGELFF	TGTGCCAGCAGTTCATACGGGGCCACCGGGGAGCTGTTTTTT
TRBV30	-	-	TRBJ1-5	CAWCGDSNQPQHF	TGTGCCTGGTGCGGGGACAGCAATCAGCCCCAGCATTTT
TRBV10-3	-	-	TRBJ2-6	CAISESGGANVLTF	TGTGCCATCAGTGAGTCTGGTGGGGCCAACGTCCTGACTTTC
TRBV7-9	-	medium-sized	TRBJ2-2	CASSLVGRVTGELFF	TGTGCCAGCAGCTTAGTTGGCAGGGTGACCGGGGAGCTGTTTTTT
TRBV20-1	-	few	TRBJ2-1	CSVSVGNEQFF	TGCAGTGTTTCCGTTGGAAACGAGCAGTTCTTC
TRBV11-3	-	few	TRBJ2-2	CASSLLLGAAGNTGELFF	TGTGCCAGCAGCTTATTGCTTGGAGCGGCCGGAAACACCGGGGAGCTGTTTTTT
TRBV2	-	-	TRBJ2-5	CASSVQGSETQYF	TGTGCCAGCAGTGTTCAGGGATCCGAGACCCAGTACTTC
TRBV29-1	-	-	TRBJ2-5	CSVGSRQVLETQYF	TGCAGCGTTGGTAGCAGACAGGTATTAGAGACCCAGTACTTC
TRBV27	TRBD1	once	TRBJ2-7	CASSLLQGVGEQYF	TGTGCCAGCAGTTTACTACAGGGGGTCGGCGAGCAGTACTTC
TRBV9	TRBD1	-	TRBJ2-7	CASSASPTGAYEQYF	TGTGCCAGCAGCGCCTCTCCGACAGGGGCGTACGAGCAGTACTTC
TRBV6-5	-	-	TRBJ1-1	CASSYGLTNTEAFF	TGTGCCAGCAGTTACGGACTGACGAACACTGAAGCTTTCTTT
TRBV7-9	-	-	TRBJ1-5	CASSLEIAGTLSQPQHF	TGTGCCAGCAGCTTAGAGATAGCTGGGACACTCAGTCAGCCCCAGCATTTT
TRBV4-2	TRBD1	-	TRBJ2-7	CASSQAPGGYYEQYF	TGTGCCAGCAGCCAAGCCCCAGGGGGTTACTACGAGCAGTACTTC